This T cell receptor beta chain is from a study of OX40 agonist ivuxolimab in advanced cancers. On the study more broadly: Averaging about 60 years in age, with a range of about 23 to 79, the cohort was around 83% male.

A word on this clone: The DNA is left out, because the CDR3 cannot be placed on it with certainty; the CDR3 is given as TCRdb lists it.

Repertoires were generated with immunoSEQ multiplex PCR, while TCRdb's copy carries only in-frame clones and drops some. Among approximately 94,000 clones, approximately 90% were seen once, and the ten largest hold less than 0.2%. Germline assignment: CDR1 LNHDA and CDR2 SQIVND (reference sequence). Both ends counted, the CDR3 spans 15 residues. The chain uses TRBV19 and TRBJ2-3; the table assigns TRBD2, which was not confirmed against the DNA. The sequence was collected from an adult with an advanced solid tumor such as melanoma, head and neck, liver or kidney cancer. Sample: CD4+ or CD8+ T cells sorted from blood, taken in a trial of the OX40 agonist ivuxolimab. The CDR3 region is CASSTSAVSTDTQYF.